Listed below are T cell receptor beta chains from one sample, sequenced in a study of blood T cell repertoires in COVID-19. Assay used: immunoSEQ multiplex PCR; TCRdb lists only in-frame clones, some missing. The sample records about 350,000 clones, around 91% being singletons. The sequenced sample was peripheral blood. These receptors originate from a woman between 18 and 29 years old who had recovered from COVID-19. The CDR3 runs from the conserved cysteine through the conserved F or W. A D gene is named only where the DNA matches it firmly. A row's size may be missing; if present it is once, few, many or a size class.

NA	TRBD2	16	TRBV7-2	TRBJ2-1	TGTGCCAGCAGCCCCACTAGCGCAAGCTCCTACAATGAGCAGTTCTTC	CASSPTSASSYNEQFF
NA	NA	14	TRBV5-6	TRBJ2-2	TGTGCCAGCAGCTGGGAGTCCAACACCGGGGAGCTGTTTTTT	CASSWESNTGELFF
NA	TRBD2	16	TRBV6-2/TRBV6-3	TRBJ2-5	TGTGCCAGCAGTTACCCCGGACTAGCGGTTCAAGAGACCCAGTACTTC	CASSYPGLAVQETQYF
NA	NA	16	TRBV6-2/TRBV6-3	TRBJ2-2	TGTGCCAGCAGTTACGGTATCCTAGCTCGCACCGGGGAGCTGTTTTTT	CASSYGILARTGELFF
NA	TRBD2	17	TRBV5-1	TRBJ2-3	TGCGCCAGCAGCTTGGAGTTAGCGGGAGGCCGTGGAGATACGCAGTATTTT	CASSLELAGGRGDTQYF
NA	NA	16	TRBV7-2	TRBJ1-1	TGTGCCAGCAGCTTAGTAGGTGCGGCAGTGAACACTGAAGCTTTCTTT	CASSLVGAAVNTEAFF
NA	TRBD1	16	TRBV6-1	TRBJ2-4	TGTGCCAGCAGTGAAGTTCGGACAGGGGGACACAGCATTCAGTACTTC	CASSEVRTGGHSIQYF
once	NA	16	TRBV3-1/TRBV3-2	TRBJ1-2	TGTGCCAGCAGCCAAGATCTAGGAAGCGGGGGCTATGGCTACACCTTC	CASSQDLGSGGYGYTF
NA	NA	14	TRBV6-5	TRBJ1-2	TGTGCCAGCAGTTACGGAGCCAGGAGGGATGGCTACACCTTC	CASSYGARRDGYTF
NA	NA	12	TRBV28	TRBJ1-1	TGTGCCAGCAGTTTTTATAATAGTGAAGCTTTCTTT	CASSFYNSEAFF
NA	NA	16	TRBV19	TRBJ1-1	TGTGCCAGTAGTATAGGGGGCGGCTTAACCTACACTGAAGCTTTCTTT	CASSIGGGLTYTEAFF
NA	NA	13	TRBV10-2	TRBJ2-3	TGCGCCAGCACTTCTTATAGCACAGATACGCAGTATTTT	CASTSYSTDTQYF
NA	NA	13	TRBV12-3/TRBV12-4	TRBJ2-1	TGTGCCAGCAGTTTAAGCCGATACAATGAGCAGTTCTTC	CASSLSRYNEQFF
NA	NA	13	TRBV15	TRBJ2-1	TGTGCCACCAGCACTCCCAGAGGCAATGAGCAGTTCTTC	CATSTPRGNEQFF